Reported below is one T cell receptor (beta chain). This specimen belongs to a study of radiation and T cells in renal cell carcinoma. The time point denotes: baseline pretreatment blood. Treatment defined: 15 Gy SBRT to primary tumor, nephrectomy 4 weeks later. Only in-frame clones appear in the TCRdb table, and some are missing; sequencing was by immunoSEQ multiplex PCR. The profile shows about 150,000 clones, about nine tenths of them singletons. The sequence was obtained from a woman in her 70s with renal cell carcinoma. Sample: blood, taken from a patient whose treatment included radiotherapy and nephrectomy.

The CDR3 sequence: CASSFYNEQFF. CDR3 nucleotide sequence: TGTGCCAGCAGTTTCTATAATGAGCAGTTCTTC. The rearrangement uses TRBV6-5 and TRBJ2-1; D is unclear. The V end lost 4 bases, the J end lost 7 bases, and 5 bases lay between the germline ends. The CDR3 contains 11 residues. Germline loops: CDR1 MNHEY, CDR2 SVGAGI.